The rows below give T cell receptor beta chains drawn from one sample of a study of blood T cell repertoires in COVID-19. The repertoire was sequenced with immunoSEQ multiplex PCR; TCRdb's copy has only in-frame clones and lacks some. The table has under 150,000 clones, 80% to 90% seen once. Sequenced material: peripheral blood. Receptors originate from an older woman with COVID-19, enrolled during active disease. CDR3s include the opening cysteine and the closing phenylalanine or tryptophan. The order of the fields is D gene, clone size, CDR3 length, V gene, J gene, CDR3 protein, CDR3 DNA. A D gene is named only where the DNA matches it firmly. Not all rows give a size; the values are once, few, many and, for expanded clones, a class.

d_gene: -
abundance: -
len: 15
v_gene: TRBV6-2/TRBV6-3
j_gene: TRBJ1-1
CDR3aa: CASSYQTDLNTEAFF
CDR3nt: TGTGCCAGCAGTTACCAGACAGACTTGAACACTGAAGCTTTCTTT

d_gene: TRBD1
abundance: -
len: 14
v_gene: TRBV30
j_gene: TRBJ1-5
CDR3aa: CAWSEGQGHQPQHF
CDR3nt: TGTGCCTGGAGTGAGGGACAGGGACATCAGCCCCAGCATTTT

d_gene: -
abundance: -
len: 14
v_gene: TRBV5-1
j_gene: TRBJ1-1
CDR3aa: CASSLEGVNTEAFF
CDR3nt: TGCGCCAGCAGCTTGGAAGGAGTGAACACTGAAGCTTTCTTT

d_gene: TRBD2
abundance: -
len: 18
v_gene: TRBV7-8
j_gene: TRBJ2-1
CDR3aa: CASSLALTSGGRGNEQFF
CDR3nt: TGTGCCAGCAGCTTAGCGCTAACTAGCGGGGGCCGAGGCAATGAGCAGTTCTTC

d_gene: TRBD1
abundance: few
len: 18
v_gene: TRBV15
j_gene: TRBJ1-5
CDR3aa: CATSGQGTGNEGNQPQHF
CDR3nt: TGTGCCACCAGCGGACAGGGGACAGGGAATGAAGGCAATCAGCCCCAGCATTTT

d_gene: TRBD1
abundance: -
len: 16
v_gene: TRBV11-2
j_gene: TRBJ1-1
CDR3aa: CASRGQGYNSSYGAFF
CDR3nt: TGTGCCAGCAGGGGACAGGGCTATAATAGTAGTTACGGAGCTTTCTTT

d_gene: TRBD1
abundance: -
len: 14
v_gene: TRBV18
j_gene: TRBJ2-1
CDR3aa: CATHGTGGADEQFF
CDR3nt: TGTGCCACCCATGGGACAGGGGGCGCGGATGAGCAGTTCTTC

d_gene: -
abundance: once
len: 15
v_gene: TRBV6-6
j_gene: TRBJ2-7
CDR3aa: CASSPGEGRDYEQYF
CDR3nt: TGTGCCAGCAGCCCCGGCGAGGGTAGGGACTACGAGCAGTACTTC

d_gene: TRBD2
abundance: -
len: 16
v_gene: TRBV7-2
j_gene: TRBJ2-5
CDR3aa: CASSFQAGALQETQYF
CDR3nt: TGTGCCAGCAGCTTTCAAGCGGGGGCCCTCCAAGAGACCCAGTACTTC

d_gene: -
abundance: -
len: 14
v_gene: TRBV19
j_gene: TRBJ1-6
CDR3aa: CASILAQRDSPLHF
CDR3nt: TGTGCCAGTATATTGGCACAGAGAGATTCACCCCTCCACTTT

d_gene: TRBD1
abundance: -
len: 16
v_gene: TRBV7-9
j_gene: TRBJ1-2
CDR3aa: CASSSRDRGTSYGYTF
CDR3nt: TGTGCCAGCAGCTCTAGGGACAGGGGGACTAGCTATGGCTACACCTTC

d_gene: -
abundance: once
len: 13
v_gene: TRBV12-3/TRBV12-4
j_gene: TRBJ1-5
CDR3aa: CASSLNLRQPQHF
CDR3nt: TGTGCCAGCAGTTTAAATCTGAGACAGCCCCAGCATTTT

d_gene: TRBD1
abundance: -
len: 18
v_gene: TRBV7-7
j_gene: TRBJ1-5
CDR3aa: CASSRTGTDFNSNQPQHF
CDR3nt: TGTGCTAGCAGCCGGACCGGGACAGACTTTAATAGCAATCAGCCCCAGCATTTT

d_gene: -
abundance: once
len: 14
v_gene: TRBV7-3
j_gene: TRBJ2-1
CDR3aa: CASSPGLSNNEQFF
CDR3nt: TGTGCCAGCAGCCCTGGACTATCCAACAATGAGCAGTTCTTC

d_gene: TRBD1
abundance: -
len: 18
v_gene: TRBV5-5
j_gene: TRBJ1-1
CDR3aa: CASSRDSDQSLTDTEAFF
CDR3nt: TGTGCCAGCAGCAGGGACAGCGACCAGAGCCTCACGGACACTGAAGCTTTCTTT

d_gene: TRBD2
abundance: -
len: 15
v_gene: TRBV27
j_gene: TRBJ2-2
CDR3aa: CASSIAGGAAGELFF
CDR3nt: TGTGCCAGCAGCATAGCGGGGGGAGCAGCCGGGGAGCTGTTTTTT

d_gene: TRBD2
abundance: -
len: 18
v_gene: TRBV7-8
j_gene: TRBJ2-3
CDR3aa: CASSLRLAGIGGTDTQYF
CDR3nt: TGTGCCAGCAGCTTGCGACTAGCGGGGATAGGGGGCACAGATACGCAGTATTTT

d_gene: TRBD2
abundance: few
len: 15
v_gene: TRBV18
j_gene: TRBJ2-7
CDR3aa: CASSPDGGRDYEQYF
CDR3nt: TGTGCCAGCTCACCGGACGGTGGGAGGGACTACGAGCAGTACTTC

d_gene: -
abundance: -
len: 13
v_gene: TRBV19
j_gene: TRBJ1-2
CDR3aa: CASHRAANYGYTF
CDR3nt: TGTGCCAGTCACAGGGCCGCTAACTATGGCTACACCTTC

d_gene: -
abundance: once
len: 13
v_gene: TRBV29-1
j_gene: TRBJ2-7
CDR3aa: CSVSRGGSSEQYF
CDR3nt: TGCAGCGTTTCGAGGGGGGGTTCTAGCGAGCAGTACTTC

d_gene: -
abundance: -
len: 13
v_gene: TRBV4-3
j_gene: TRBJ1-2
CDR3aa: CASSQDGRVGYTF
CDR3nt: TGCGCCAGCAGCCAAGATGGCAGGGTTGGCTACACCTTC

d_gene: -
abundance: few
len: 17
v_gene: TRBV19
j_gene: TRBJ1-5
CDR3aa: CASSSFGQQYSNQPQHF
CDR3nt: TGTGCCAGTAGCTCCTTTGGACAGCAATATAGCAATCAGCCCCAGCATTTT

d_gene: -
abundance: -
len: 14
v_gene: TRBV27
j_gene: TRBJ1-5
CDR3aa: CASRPGQTNQPQHF
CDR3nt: TGTGCCAGTAGACCTGGACAGACCAATCAGCCCCAGCATTTT

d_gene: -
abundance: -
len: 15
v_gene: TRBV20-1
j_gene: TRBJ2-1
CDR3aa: CSASVRGTVYNEQFF
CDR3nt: TGCAGTGCTAGTGTTCGCGGGACAGTGTACAATGAGCAGTTCTTC

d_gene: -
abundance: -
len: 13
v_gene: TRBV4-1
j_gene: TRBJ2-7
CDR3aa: CASSQGRGNEQYF
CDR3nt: TGCGCCAGCAGCCAAGGGAGAGGGAACGAGCAGTACTTC

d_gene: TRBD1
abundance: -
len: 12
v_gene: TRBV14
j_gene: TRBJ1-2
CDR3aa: CASSHTGGGYTF
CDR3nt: TGTGCCAGCAGCCATACAGGGGGTGGCTACACCTTC

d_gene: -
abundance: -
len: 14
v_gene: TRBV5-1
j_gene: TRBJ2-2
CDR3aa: CASSGTGYNGELFF
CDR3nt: TGCGCCAGCAGCGGCACAGGGTATAACGGGGAGCTGTTTTTT

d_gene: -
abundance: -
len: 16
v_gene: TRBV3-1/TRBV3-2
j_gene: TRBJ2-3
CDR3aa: CASSQDNLESTDTQYF
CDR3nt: TGTGCCAGCAGCCAAGATAACCTAGAGAGCACAGATACGCAGTATTTT

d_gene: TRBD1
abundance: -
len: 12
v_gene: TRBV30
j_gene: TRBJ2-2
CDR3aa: CAWRTTGAELFF
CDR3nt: TGTGCCTGGAGAACTACAGGGGCCGAGCTGTTTTTT

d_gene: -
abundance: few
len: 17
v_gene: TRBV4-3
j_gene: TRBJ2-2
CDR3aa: CASSQVLKRGNTGELFF
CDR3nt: TGCGCCAGCAGCCAAGTCCTTAAACGGGGGAACACCGGGGAGCTGTTTTTT

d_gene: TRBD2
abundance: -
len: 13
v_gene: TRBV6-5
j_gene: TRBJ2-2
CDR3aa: CASLRSGVGELFF
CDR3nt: TGTGCCAGCCTTAGAAGCGGGGTAGGGGAGCTGTTTTTT

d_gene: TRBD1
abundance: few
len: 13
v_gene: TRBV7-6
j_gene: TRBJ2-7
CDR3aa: CASSYRDSYEQYF
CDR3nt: TGTGCCAGCAGCTACAGGGACAGCTACGAGCAGTACTTC

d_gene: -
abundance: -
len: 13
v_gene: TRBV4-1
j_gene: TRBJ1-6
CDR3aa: CASRGLINSPLHF
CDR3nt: TGCGCCTCCAGGGGCCTTATTAATTCACCCCTCCACTTT

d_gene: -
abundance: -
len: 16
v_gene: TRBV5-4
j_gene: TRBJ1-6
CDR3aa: CASSLGGGMGNSPLHF
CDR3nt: TGTGCCAGCAGCTTGGGAGGAGGAATGGGGAATTCACCCCTCCACTTT

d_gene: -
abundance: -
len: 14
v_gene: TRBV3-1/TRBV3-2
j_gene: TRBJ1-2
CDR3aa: CASRPRGGRYGYTF
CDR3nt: TGTGCCAGCAGACCCCGGGGGGGACGTTATGGCTACACCTTC

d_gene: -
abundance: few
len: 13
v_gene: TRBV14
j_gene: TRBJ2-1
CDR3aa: CASSRSQDNEQFF
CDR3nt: TGTGCCAGCAGCCGTTCCCAGGACAATGAGCAGTTCTTC

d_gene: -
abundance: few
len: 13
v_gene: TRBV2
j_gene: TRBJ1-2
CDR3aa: CASSPTGPYGYTF
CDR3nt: TGTGCCAGCAGCCCCACAGGGCCCTATGGCTACACCTTC

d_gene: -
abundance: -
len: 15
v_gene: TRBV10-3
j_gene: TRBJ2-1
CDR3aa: CAISDRGNSYNEQFF
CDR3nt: TGTGCCATCAGTGATCGGGGTAACTCCTACAATGAGCAGTTCTTC

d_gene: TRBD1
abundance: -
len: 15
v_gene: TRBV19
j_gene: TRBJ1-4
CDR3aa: CASREAQGQDEKLFF
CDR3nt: TGTGCCAGTAGGGAAGCACAGGGGCAGGATGAAAAACTGTTTTTT

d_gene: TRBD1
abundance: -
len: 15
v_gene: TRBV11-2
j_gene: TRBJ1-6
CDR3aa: CASSLQGQGNSPLHF
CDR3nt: TGTGCCAGCAGCTTACAGGGACAGGGTAATTCACCCCTCCACTTT

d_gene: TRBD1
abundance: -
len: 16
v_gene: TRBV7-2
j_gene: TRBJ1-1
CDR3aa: CASSLERGRGKTEAFF
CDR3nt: TGTGCCAGCAGCTTAGAGAGGGGGCGAGGAAAAACTGAAGCTTTCTTT

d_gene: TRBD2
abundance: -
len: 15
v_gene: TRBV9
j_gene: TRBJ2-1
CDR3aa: CASSVDGGFNNEQFF
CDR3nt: TGTGCCAGCAGCGTAGACGGGGGGTTTAACAATGAGCAGTTCTTC

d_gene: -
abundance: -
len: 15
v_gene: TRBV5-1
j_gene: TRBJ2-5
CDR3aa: CASSLEQRIQETQYF
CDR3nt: TGCGCCAGCAGCTTAGAACAGAGAATTCAAGAGACCCAGTACTTC

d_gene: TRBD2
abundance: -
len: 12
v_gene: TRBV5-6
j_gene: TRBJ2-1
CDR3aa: CASSPGGYLKVF
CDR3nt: TGTGCCAGCAGCCCGGGAGGCTATCTGAAGGTCTTC

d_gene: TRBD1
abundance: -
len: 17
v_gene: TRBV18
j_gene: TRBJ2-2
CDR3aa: CASSLRQGSANTGELFF
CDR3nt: TGTGCCAGCTCACTTAGACAGGGCTCCGCGAACACCGGGGAGCTGTTTTTT

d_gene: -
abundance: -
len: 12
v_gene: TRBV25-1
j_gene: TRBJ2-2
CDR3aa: CASSEAGGELFF
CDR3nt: TGTGCCAGCAGTGAAGCAGGCGGGGAGCTGTTTTTT

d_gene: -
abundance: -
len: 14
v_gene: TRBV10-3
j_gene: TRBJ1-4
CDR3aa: CAIGSPGANEKLFF
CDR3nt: TGTGCCATCGGGAGTCCTGGGGCTAATGAAAAACTGTTTTTT

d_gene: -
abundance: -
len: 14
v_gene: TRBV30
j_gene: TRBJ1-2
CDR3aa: CAWSPLRPAGGYTF
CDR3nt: TGTGCCTGGAGTCCCCTTAGGCCCGCGGGTGGCTACACCTTC

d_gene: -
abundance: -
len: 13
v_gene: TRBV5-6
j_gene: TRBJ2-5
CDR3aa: CASSLASWETQYF
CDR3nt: TGTGCCAGCAGCTTGGCTAGCTGGGAGACCCAGTACTTC

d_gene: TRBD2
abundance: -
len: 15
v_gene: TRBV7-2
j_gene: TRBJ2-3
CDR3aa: CASRPTSGGSDTQYF
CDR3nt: TGTGCCAGCAGACCCACTAGCGGGGGATCAGATACGCAGTATTTT

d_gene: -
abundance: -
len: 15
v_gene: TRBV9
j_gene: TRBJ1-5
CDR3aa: CASSKEDVSNQPQHF
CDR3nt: TGTGCCAGCAGTAAAGAGGATGTTAGCAATCAGCCCCAGCATTTT

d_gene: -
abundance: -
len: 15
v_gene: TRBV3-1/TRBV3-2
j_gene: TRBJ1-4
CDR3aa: CASSQFQRQNEKLFF
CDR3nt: TGTGCCAGCAGCCAATTCCAGAGACAAAATGAAAAACTGTTTTTT